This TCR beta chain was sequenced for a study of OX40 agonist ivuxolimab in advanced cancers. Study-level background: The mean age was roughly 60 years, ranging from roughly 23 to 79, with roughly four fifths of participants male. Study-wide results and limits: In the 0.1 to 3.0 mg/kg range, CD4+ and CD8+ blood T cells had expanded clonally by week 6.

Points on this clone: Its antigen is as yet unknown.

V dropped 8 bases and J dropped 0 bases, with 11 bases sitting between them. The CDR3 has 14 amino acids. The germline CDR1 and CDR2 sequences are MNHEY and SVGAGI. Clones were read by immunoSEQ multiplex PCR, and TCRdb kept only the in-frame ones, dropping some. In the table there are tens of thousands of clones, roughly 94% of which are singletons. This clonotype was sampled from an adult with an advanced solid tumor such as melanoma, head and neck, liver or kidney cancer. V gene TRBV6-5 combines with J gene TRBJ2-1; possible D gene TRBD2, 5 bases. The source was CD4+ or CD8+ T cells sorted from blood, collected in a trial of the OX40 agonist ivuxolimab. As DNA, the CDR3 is TGTGCCAGCCGACTAAGCGTCTCCTACAATGAGCAGTTCTTC. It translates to CASRLSVSYNEQFF.